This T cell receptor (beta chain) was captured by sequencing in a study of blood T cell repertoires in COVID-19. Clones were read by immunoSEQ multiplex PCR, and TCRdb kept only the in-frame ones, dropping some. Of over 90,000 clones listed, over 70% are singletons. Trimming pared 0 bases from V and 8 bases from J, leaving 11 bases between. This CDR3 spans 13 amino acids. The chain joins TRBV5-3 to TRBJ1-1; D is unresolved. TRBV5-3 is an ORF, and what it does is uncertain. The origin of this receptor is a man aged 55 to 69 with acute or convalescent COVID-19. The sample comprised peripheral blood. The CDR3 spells CARSLAGELEAFF. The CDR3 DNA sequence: TGTGCCAGAAGCTTGGCCGGGGAACTGGAAGCTTTCTTT.